This TCR beta chain was sequenced for a study of CD8+ T cells in alopecia areata. Isolated RNA was reverse transcribed into cDNA used as the sequencing template. Profiled with immunoSEQ multiplex PCR; TCRdb holds only in-frame clones, not every one. This sample has 220,000 or so clones, with about 53% found just once. The CDR3 has 13 amino acids. Trimming cost V 2 bases and J 5 bases, with 12 bases left between them. Germline V gene lookup returns CDR1 SQVTM and CDR2 ANQGSEA. This clone was seen a few times. J is TRBJ1-1 and V is TRBV29-1, with D perhaps matching TRBD1 (6 bases). The material was CD4+ T cells sorted from blood, obtained at week 0. This clonotype was sampled from a human donor with alopecia areata. The CDR3 here is CSVERGVNTEAFF. The CDR3 DNA reads as TGCAGCGTTGAAAGGGGGGTTAATACTGAAGCTTTCTTT.